One sample yielded the 25 T cell receptor beta chains listed below, sequenced in a study of T-cell memory formation after mild COVID-19. Each CDR3 protein gets one entry after TCRdb re-called the 5' RACE reads with MiXCR. Of about 430,000 distinct CDR3 sequences in the sample, roughly 18% are singletons; the top ten hold 20% to 25%. What was sequenced was PBMCs or a T cell subset sorted from them (not recorded which). Receptor source: a man between 18 and 29 years old who had mild COVID-19 (a few samples of this study predate the infection). Cell type and time point are not known.

This clonotype has only a few counts. The CDR3 DNA reads as TGCAGTGCTAGCGGGGGGGGGTTAGATACGCAGTATTTT. Protein sequence: CSASGGGLDTQYF. The chain employs TRBV20-1 and TRBJ2-3; 8 bases align to TRBD2. Unmatched junction bases numbered 4, after V lost 3 bases and J lost 5 bases. Germline values: CDR1 DFQATT, CDR2 SNEGSKA (reference sequence). The CDR3 extends over 13 amino acids.

The chain links TRBV20-1 to TRBJ1-1, with D possibly being TRBD1 (6 bases). CDR1 and CDR2 (germline): DFQATT, SNEGSKA (reference sequence). V dropped 6 bases and J dropped 3 bases, with 17 bases sitting between them. The CDR3 contains 14 residues. The CDR3 sequence is CSAPRGGADTEAFF. CDR3 nucleotides: TGCAGTGCCCCTCGAGGGGGTGCGGACACTGAAGCTTTCTTT.

The chain uses TRBV5-4 and TRBJ1-2; no reliable D call. The CDR3 contains 16 residues. The germline CDR1 and CDR2 sequences are SGHNT and YYREEE (reference sequence). V lost 0 bases and J 3 bases, leaving 15 bases between the germline ends. The CDR3 region is CASSLAGRQVYYGYTF. CDR3 DNA sequence: TGTGCCAGCAGCTTGGCCGGTCGCCAGGTCTACTATGGCTACACCTTC.

The CDR3 bases are TGTGCCAGCAGTCACCGGGACAGCATTACAGATACGCAGTATTTT. It is translated as CASSHRDSITDTQYF. V is TRBV6-2 or TRBV6-3 and J is TRBJ2-3; TRBD1 agrees at 7 bases. The J segment lost 3 bases and the V segment lost 5 bases, leaving 8 bases of the junction unmatched. From germline, CDR1 is MNHEY and CDR2 SVGEGT. The CDR3 covers 15 residues.

The chain links TRBV29-1 to TRBJ2-7, with D possibly TRBD2 on 5 matching bases. Germline CDR1 is SQVTM and CDR2 is ANQGSEA. CDR3 size: 11 residues. Trimming left V 5 bases short and J 6 bases short, with 11 bases between. The DNA for the CDR3 is TGCAGCGTTAGCATCCGGGGCGAGCAGTACGTC. Its translation is CSVSIRGEQYV.

The rearrangement joins TRBV24-1 to TRBJ1-6; TRBD1 is a possible D gene (5 bases). Germline V gene lookup returns CDR1 KGHDR and CDR2 SFDVKD. V lost 4 bases and J lost 8, with 8 bases in between. This CDR3 comprises 13 residues. The CDR3 loop reads CATSEAGDSPLHF. DNA of the CDR3: TGTGCCACCAGTGAAGCGGGGGATTCACCCCTCCACTTT.

J is TRBJ2-1 and V is TRBV4-2, with 8 bases matching TRBD1. Germline values: CDR1 LGHNA, CDR2 YNFKEQ. The J segment lost 7 bases and the V segment lost 6 bases, leaving 8 bases of the junction unmatched. CDR3 length: 14 amino acids. The CDR3 region is CASSTMDRANEQFF. The CDR3 bases are TGTGCCAGCAGTACCATGGACAGGGCAAATGAGCAGTTCTTC.

This chain connects TRBV7-2 to TRBJ2-1, with D perhaps matching TRBD1 or TRBD2 (5 bases each). CDR3 size: 15 residues. V dropped 6 bases and J dropped 6 bases, with 18 bases sitting between them. CDR1 SGHTA and CDR2 FQGNSA come from the germline V gene. CDR3 residues: CASRRSGTTSNEQFF. CDR3 nucleotide sequence: TGTGCCAGCAGACGATCCGGGACCACTTCCAATGAGCAGTTCTTC.

This clonotype was observed many times. This sequence joins TRBV7-9 and TRBJ2-7; the match to TRBD1 covers 7 bases. This CDR3 has 13 residues. After removal of 6 bases from V and 2 bases from J, the junction contained 4 bases not matched to a gene. Looked up from germline, CDR1 is SEHNR and CDR2 is FQNEAQ (reference sequence). The CDR3 DNA reads as TGTGCCAGCAGTTTAACAGGGGCCTACGAGCAGTACGTC. The encoded protein is CASSLTGAYEQYV.

CDR3 nucleotides: TGCGCCAGCAGCTTGGAAGGAAGTCGAGAAGCTTTCTTT. Encoded protein: CASSLEGSREAFF. The chain joins TRBV5-1 to TRBJ1-1; no clear D. With 0 bases removed from V and 8 bases from J, the gap between germline ends came to 11 bases. CDR1 and CDR2 (germline): SGHRS, YFSETQ. The CDR3 is 13 amino acids.

In its sample, this clonotype was seen a few times. The rearrangement uses TRBV20-1 and TRBJ1-5; perhaps TRBD1 as D (6 bases). V dropped 0 bases and J dropped 4 bases, with 16 bases sitting between them. The CDR3 extends over 16 amino acids. Germline-derived CDR1 and CDR2 are DFQATT and SNEGSKA (reference sequence). CDR3 in DNA: TGCAGTGCTAGAGATTTTGCAGGGGAGAAGAATCAGCCCCAGCATTTT. Its protein product is CSARDFAGEKNQPQHF.

The chain carries TRBV14 and TRBJ2-3; 9 bases map to TRBD2. Germline V gives CDR1 SGHDN, CDR2 FVKESK. Trimming at V came to 1 base and at J to 2 bases, leaving 4 bases not matched to a gene. The CDR3 is 16 amino acids. The CDR3 bases are TGTGCCAGCAGCCAAGGTGCTAGCGGGAACACAGATACGCAGTATTTT. This codes for CASSQGASGNTDTQYF.

The chain uses TRBV27 and TRBJ2-1; D uncertain. Germline assignment: CDR1 MNHEY and CDR2 SMNVEV (reference sequence). V lost 7 bases and J lost 14, with 21 bases in between. This CDR3 has 13 residues. DNA for the CDR3: TGTGCCAGCACCTCCCACGCGTGGGATGGGGAGTTCTTC. It encodes CASTSHAWDGEFF.

This chain connects TRBV9 to TRBJ2-1; D is ambiguous. Per germline, CDR1 SGDLS and CDR2 YYNGEE. The length of the CDR3 is 14 residues. Trimming cost V 4 bases and J 7 bases, with 15 bases left between them. The CDR3 is CASSPPRLRNEQFF. CDR3 DNA: TGTGCCAGCAGCCCGCCACGTCTAAGGAATGAGCAGTTCTTC.

The rearrangement links TRBV27 to TRBJ1-1, with D possibly being TRBD1 (5 bases). The CDR3 extends over 14 amino acids. V dropped 5 bases and J dropped 4 bases, with 14 bases sitting between them. Germline V gene sequence: CDR1 MNHEY, CDR2 SMNVEV (reference sequence). The CDR3 loop is CASSQGAGFTEAFF. The CDR3 nucleotides are TGTGCCAGCAGTCAGGGAGCTGGATTCACTGAAGCTTTCTTT.

The chain is built from TRBV9 and TRBJ2-3; no clear D gene. Germline V lookup: CDR1 SGDLS, CDR2 YYNGEE. The CDR3 loop spans 14 amino acids. Trimming took off 0 bases at V and 6 bases at J, with 11 bases between the two ends. The CDR3 DNA reads TGTGCCAGCAGCGTAGAAACGGTCCTTGATACGCAGTATTTT. This codes for CASSVETVLDTQYF.

This chain connects TRBV7-2 to TRBJ1-2; D remains unclear. This CDR3 has 13 residues. Trimming removed 4 bases at V and 8 bases at J, with 14 bases between. Germline assignment: CDR1 SGHTA and CDR2 FQGNSA. The CDR3 DNA sequence: TGTGCCAGCAGCTGGACCGGCCTAGGGGGCTACACCTTC. This codes for CASSWTGLGGYTF.

This clonotype came up a few times. The CDR3 region is CASSRTGLNTEAFF. CDR3 bases: TGTGCCAGCAGCCGAACGGGGTTGAACACTGAAGCTTTCTTT. The chain recombines TRBV7-2 with TRBJ1-1; D remains unclear. Trimming removed 5 bases from V and 0 bases from J, with 10 bases in between. This CDR3 is 14 amino acids long. From germline, CDR1 is SGHTA and CDR2 FQGNSA.

This clonotype occurred many times. The chain combines TRBV3-1 with TRBJ2-5, with D tentatively TRBD2 (6 bases). V was trimmed by 3 bases and J by 7 bases, leaving 15 bases between them. The length of the CDR3 is 14 residues. CDR1 is LGHDT, CDR2 YNNKEL, per germline (reference sequence). CDR3 protein: CASSHPTSGGTQYF. The CDR3 DNA is TGTGCCAGCAGCCACCCTACGTCCGGGGGGACCCAGTACTTC.

The V and J genes are TRBV5-1 and TRBJ1-2; no clear D. The CDR3 length is 13 residues. V was clipped by 1 base and J by 9 bases, with 13 bases between them. Germline values: CDR1 SGHRS, CDR2 YFSETQ. For the CDR3, the DNA is TGCGCCAGCAGCTTGACGGCCGCTAACAGCTACACCTTC. Translation gives CASSLTAANSYTF.

The table lists this clonotype with a few counts. J is TRBJ1-4 and V is TRBV4-3; no clear D gene. V was pared by 1 base and J by 0 bases, with 12 bases between. The CDR3 sequence is 17 residues long. Germline lookup yields CDR1 LGHNA and CDR2 YSLEER. For the CDR3, the DNA is TGCGCCAGCAGCCAAGGCCCTTGGTCAGCAACTAATGAAAAACTGTTTTTT. Its protein is CASSQGPWSATNEKLFF.

The J gene is TRBJ1-5, the V gene TRBV4-1; D is perhaps TRBD1 (5 bases). The CDR3 is 14 residues long. Trimming cost V 1 base and J 6 bases, with 10 bases left between them. CDR1 and CDR2 from the germline V gene are MGHRA and YSYEKL. CDR3 in amino acids: CASSQGGLGQPQHF. CDR3 in DNA: TGCGCCAGCAGCCAAGGGGGGTTAGGTCAGCCCCAGCATTTT.

The table lists this clonotype with a few counts. The chain links TRBV24-1 to TRBJ2-3; 9 bases map to TRBD2. Germline lookup yields CDR1 KGHDR and CDR2 SFDVKD. The CDR3 sequence is 14 residues long. V shed 5 bases and J 6 bases; nucleotides not matched to a gene: 5. The CDR3 region has the DNA TGTGCCACCAGTGGGGGACTAGCCTCGGATACGCAGTATTTT. Residues: CATSGGLASDTQYF.

A few counts support this clonotype. The V call is TRBV7-6, the J call TRBJ2-7; 11 bases are shared with TRBD1. Germline V gene data show CDR1 as SGHVS and CDR2 as FNYEAQ. J gave up 3 bases and V 5 bases, and 3 bases lay outside the gene matches. The CDR3 is made up of 14 amino acids. In nucleotides, the CDR3 is TGTGCCAGCAGCCGGACAGGGGGCGTCTACGAGCAGTACTTC. As protein: CASSRTGGVYEQYF.

The chain is built from TRBV7-6 and TRBJ2-3, with TRBD1 matching over 9 bases. V was clipped by 1 base and J by 4 bases; unmatched bases: 3. Germline V CDR1 and CDR2: SGHVS, FNYEAQ. The CDR3 contains 15 residues. CDR3 residues: CASSLETGGADTQYF. The DNA for the CDR3 is TGTGCCAGCAGCTTAGAAACAGGGGGCGCAGATACGCAGTATTTT. Using reference TRBV7-6 and TRBJ2-3 for the parts outside the CDR3, the full variable domain is GAGVSQSPRYKVTKRGQDVALRCDPISGHVSLYWYRQALGQGPEFLTYFNYEAQQDKSGLPNDRFSAERPEGSISTLTIQRTEQRDSAMYRCASSLETGGADTQYFGPGTRLTVL.